The 5 T cell receptor beta chains below were found in one sample sequenced in a study of PD-1 blockade in classical Hodgkin lymphoma. Every single patient, without exception, relapsed after autologous stem cell transplantation, and brentuximab vedotin exposure varied. Measured with immunoSEQ multiplex PCR; TCRdb has only the in-frame clones, and not every one. The sample contains fewer than 30,000 clones, 75% to 90% of which appear only once. This sample comprised peripheral blood mononuclear cells (PBMCs), obtained before the second cycle of nivolumab. The origin of the receptors is a human donor with classical Hodgkin lymphoma.

V is TRBV10-3 and J is TRBJ1-4; TRBD1 is a possible D gene (6 bases). The CDR3 runs 15 residues. The V gene lost 0 bases and the J gene lost 3 bases, with 8 bases spanning the gap. Germline V gene data show CDR1 as ENHRY and CDR2 as SYGVKD. Written as DNA, the CDR3 is TGTGCCATCAGTGAGTCCGAGGGGGCTAATGAAAAACTGTTTTTT. Amino acids: CAISESEGANEKLFF.

The chain couples TRBV7-9 to TRBJ2-4; the D is unclear. V dropped 2 bases and J dropped 4 bases, with 12 bases sitting between them. CDR3 length: 15 amino acids. Germline CDR1 SEHNR, CDR2 FQNEAQ (reference sequence). In nucleotides, the CDR3 is TGTGCCAGCAGCTTAAACCCAGGATCTAAAAACATTCAGTACTTC. The encoded protein is CASSLNPGSKNIQYF.

V usage is TRBV6-1 and J usage is TRBJ2-7, with D maybe TRBD1 (5 bases). Germline V lookup: CDR1 MNHNS, CDR2 SASEGT. Trimming took off 6 bases at V and 8 bases at J, with 17 bases between the two ends. The CDR3 sequence is 13 residues long. The CDR3 loop reads CASSPGHLFKQYF. For the CDR3, the DNA is TGTGCCAGCAGCCCAGGACACCTCTTCAAGCAGTACTTC.

J is TRBJ2-3 and V is TRBV19, with 12 positions matching TRBD2. The CDR3 contains 18 residues. Germline V gives CDR1 LNHDA, CDR2 SQIVND (reference sequence). V was clipped by 4 bases and J by 2 bases; unmatched bases: 10. CDR3 sequence (DNA): TGTGCCAGTAGTACCCAAACGCTAGCGGGGGGGTACACAGATACGCAGTATTTT. This gives the protein CASSTQTLAGGYTDTQYF.

This clone was recorded only once. The V call is TRBV18, the J call TRBJ2-1; D remains unclear. The V gene's germline CDR1 is KGHSH and CDR2 LQKENI. This CDR3 is 11 amino acids long. Trimming took 3 bases from V and 6 from J, leaving 3 bases between them. The CDR3: CASSPSNEQFF. CDR3 DNA sequence: TGTGCCAGCTCACCGTCCAATGAGCAGTTCTTC.